This T cell receptor (beta chain) originates from a study of beta chain features in type 1 diabetes. Study-wide background: Examination of sorted cells across all samples involved about 99 million cells.

Naive, central memory, regulatory and stem cell-like memory cells within the CD4+ compartment were sorted using CD45RO/CCR7/CD25/CD127/CD95/CD27. With V trimmed by 5 bases and J by 0 bases, 7 bases remained unmatched. Germline values: CDR1 SGHDT, CDR2 YYEEEE. The CDR3 is 16 amino acids. Study-wide points: In every one of the four CD4+ subsets, TCRB CDR3s were moderately but significantly shorter in Type 1 diabetes patients. The naive, central memory and Treg TCRB repertoires of patients appeared to be more similar to one another than those of healthy donors. Type 1 diabetes patients showed fewer insertions and more deletions at VDJ junctions.

Expressed TCRB transcripts were sequenced because the isolated RNA had all been reverse transcribed beforehand. Clones were sequenced by immunoSEQ multiplex PCR, and TCRdb holds only the in-frame ones, with some missing. The sample records some 270,000 clones, under 13% being singletons. Comments on this clone: The antigen is unknown.

The sequenced sample was naive CD4+ T cells from blood. The sequence derives from a man younger than 40 with type 1 diabetes. The chain has TRBV5-6 and TRBJ1-1, with TRBD1 identical over 10 bases. Here the CDR3 reads CASSWGQGPMNTEAFF. CDR3 DNA sequence: TGTGCCAGCAGTTGGGGACAGGGGCCCATGAACACTGAAGCTTTCTTT.